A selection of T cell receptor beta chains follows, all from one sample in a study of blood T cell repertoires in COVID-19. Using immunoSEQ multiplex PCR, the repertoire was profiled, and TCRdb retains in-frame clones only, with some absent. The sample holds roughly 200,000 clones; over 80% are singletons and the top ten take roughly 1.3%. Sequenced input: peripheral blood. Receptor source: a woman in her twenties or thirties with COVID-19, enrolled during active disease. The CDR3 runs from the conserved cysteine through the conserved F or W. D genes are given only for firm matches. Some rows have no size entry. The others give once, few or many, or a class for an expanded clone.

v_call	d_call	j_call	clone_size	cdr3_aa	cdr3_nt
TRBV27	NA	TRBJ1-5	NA	CASSLSPSGLGESQHF	TGTGCCAGCAGTTTATCACCTTCCGGGTTAGGAGAGTCCCAGCATTTT
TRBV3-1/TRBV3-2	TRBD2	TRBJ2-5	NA	CASSQPGRGEETQYF	TGTGCCAGCAGCCAGCCGGGACGGGGGGAAGAGACCCAGTACTTC
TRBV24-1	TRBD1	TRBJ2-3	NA	CATRCRGTGGQYF	TGTGCCACCCGGTGTAGGGGGACAGGCGGGCAGTATTTT
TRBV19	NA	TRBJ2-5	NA	CASSIGEPAQFHRDQETQYF	TGTGCCAGTAGTATAGGCGAACCAGCTCAATTTCACAGGGACCAAGAGACCCAGTACTTC
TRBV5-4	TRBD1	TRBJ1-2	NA	CASSLRTGAWGYTF	TGTGCCAGCAGCTTGCGGACAGGGGCGTGGGGCTACACCTTC
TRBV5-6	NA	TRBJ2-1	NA	CASSGRIGGEQFF	TGTGCCAGCAGCGGGAGGATCGGGGGTGAGCAGTTCTTC
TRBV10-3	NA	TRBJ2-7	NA	CAINEKQGFEQYF	TGTGCCATCAACGAAAAGCAGGGATTCGAGCAGTACTTC
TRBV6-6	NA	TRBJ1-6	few	CASNGQGNNSPLHF	TGTGCCAGCAACGGGCAGGGCAATAATTCACCCCTCCACTTT
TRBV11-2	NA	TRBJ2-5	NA	CASSLLEETQYF	TGTGCCAGCAGCTTACTAGAAGAGACCCAGTACTTC
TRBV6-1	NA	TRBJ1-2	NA	CASSEPANFVSNYGYTF	TGTGCCAGCAGTGAACCCGCTAATTTCGTCTCTAACTATGGCTACACCTTC
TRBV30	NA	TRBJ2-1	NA	CAWSGTQGSGNEQFF	TGTGCCTGGAGTGGAACTCAGGGGTCGGGCAATGAGCAGTTCTTC
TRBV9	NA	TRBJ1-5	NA	CASSPIGESNQPQHF	TGTGCCAGCAGCCCGATCGGGGAAAGCAATCAGCCCCAGCATTTT
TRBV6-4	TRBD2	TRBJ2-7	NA	CASSESGLAVQYF	TGTGCCAGCAGTGAATCGGGACTAGCGGTGCAGTACTTC
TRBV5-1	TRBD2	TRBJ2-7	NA	CASSLEALAGGYEQYF	TGCGCCAGCAGCTTGGAGGCACTAGCGGGGGGCTACGAGCAGTACTTC
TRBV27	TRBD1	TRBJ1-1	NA	CASSKGPGTGANTEAFF	TGTGCCAGCAGTAAGGGGCCCGGGACAGGGGCGAACACTGAAGCTTTCTTT
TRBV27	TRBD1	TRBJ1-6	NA	CASSLDGTGHSPLHF	TGTGCCAGCAGTTTAGACGGGACAGGGCATTCACCCCTCCACTTT
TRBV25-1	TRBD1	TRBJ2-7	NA	CASSDPRDRNSYEQYF	TGTGCCAGCAGTGATCCCCGGGACAGAAACTCCTACGAGCAGTACTTC
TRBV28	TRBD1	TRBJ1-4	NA	CASSRRQGVGEKLFF	TGTGCCAGCAGCCGACGACAGGGAGTAGGTGAAAAACTGTTTTTT
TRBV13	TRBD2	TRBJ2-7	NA	CASSRSGRRWFYEQYF	TGTGCCAGCAGCCGTAGCGGGAGGAGATGGTTTTACGAGCAGTACTTC
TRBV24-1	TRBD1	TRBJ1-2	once	CATSAIQDRTSNYGYTF	TGTGCCACCAGTGCGATTCAGGACAGGACCTCTAACTATGGCTACACCTTC
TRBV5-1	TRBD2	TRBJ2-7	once	CASSFREAPYEQYF	TGCGCCAGCAGCTTCCGGGAGGCTCCATACGAGCAGTACTTC
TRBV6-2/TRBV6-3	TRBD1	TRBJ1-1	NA	CASSFRQGASGGAFF	TGTGCCAGCAGTTTTCGACAGGGCGCCTCGGGTGGAGCTTTCTTT
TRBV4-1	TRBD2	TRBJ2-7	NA	CASSQDRGTSGRSGQYF	TGCGCCAGCAGCCAAGACCGAGGGACTAGCGGGAGATCAGGGCAGTACTTC
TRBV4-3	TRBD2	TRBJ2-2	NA	CASSQASGSPNTGELFF	TGCGCCAGCAGCCAGGCTAGCGGAAGTCCGAACACCGGGGAGCTGTTTTTT
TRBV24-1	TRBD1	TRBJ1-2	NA	CATSQGASYGYTF	TGTGCCACCAGCCAGGGGGCTTCTTATGGCTACACCTTC
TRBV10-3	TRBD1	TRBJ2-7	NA	CAARDSTYEQYF	TGTGCCGCCAGGGACAGTACCTACGAGCAGTACTTC
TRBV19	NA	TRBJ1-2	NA	CASSMQGNYGYTF	TGTGCCAGTAGTATGCAGGGAAACTATGGCTACACCTTC
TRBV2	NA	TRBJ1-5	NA	CASSTGSFSQPQHF	TGTGCCAGCAGCACAGGGTCTTTCAGTCAGCCCCAGCATTTT
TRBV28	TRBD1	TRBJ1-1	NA	CASTTDRAVIAEAFF	TGTGCCAGTACAACCGACAGGGCCGTAATTGCTGAAGCTTTCTTT
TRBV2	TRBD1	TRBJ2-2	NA	CASRFTGGTGELFF	TGTGCCAGCAGATTTACAGGGGGCACCGGGGAGCTGTTTTTT
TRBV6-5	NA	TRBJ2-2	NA	CASRDSNTGELFF	TGTGCCAGCAGGGACAGCAACACCGGGGAGCTGTTTTTT